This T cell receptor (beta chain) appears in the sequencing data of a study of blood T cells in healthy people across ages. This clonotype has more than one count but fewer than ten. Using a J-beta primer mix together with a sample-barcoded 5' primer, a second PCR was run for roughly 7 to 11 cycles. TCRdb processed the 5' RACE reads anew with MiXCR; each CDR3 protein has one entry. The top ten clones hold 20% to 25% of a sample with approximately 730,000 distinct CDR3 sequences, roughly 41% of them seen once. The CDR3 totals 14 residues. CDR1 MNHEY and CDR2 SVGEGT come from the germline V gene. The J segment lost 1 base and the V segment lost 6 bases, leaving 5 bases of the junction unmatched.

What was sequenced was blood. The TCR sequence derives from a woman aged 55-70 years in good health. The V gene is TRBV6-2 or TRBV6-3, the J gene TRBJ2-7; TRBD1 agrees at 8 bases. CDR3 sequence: CASRKGQESYEQYF. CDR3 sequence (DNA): TGTGCCAGCAGAAAGGGACAGGAGTCCTACGAGCAGTACTTC.